Included here is one TCR beta chain sequence, with context. This record comes from a study of blood T cell repertoires in COVID-19. Study information: Samples taken during acute and convalescent COVID-19 were collected in the United States, Italy and Spain. In each case, the material was cDNA or gDNA derived from T cells, B-cell-depleted T cells, or PBMCs.

The germline V gene encodes CDR1 SGHRS and CDR2 YFSETQ. The V gene lost 1 base and the J gene lost 1 base, with 8 bases spanning the gap. This CDR3 spans 14 amino acids. Authors' methods: Amplifying reference gene primers gave estimates of nucleated cell counts. Produced via immunoSEQ multiplex PCR; TCRdb's table is partial and in-frame only. The V and J calls and clone size were taken over from that table, and D and trimming were inferred from the DNA. The sample consists of about 63,000 clones, around nine tenths of them appearing once. The TCR comes from a woman aged 80 or over with acute or convalescent COVID-19. The sample comprised peripheral blood. V usage is TRBV5-1 and J usage is TRBJ1-1; D possibly corresponds to TRBD1 (6 bases). The CDR3 nucleotides read TGCGCCAGCAGCTTGCAGGGGAGGAACACTGAAGCTTTCTTT. Its protein is CASSLQGRNTEAFF.